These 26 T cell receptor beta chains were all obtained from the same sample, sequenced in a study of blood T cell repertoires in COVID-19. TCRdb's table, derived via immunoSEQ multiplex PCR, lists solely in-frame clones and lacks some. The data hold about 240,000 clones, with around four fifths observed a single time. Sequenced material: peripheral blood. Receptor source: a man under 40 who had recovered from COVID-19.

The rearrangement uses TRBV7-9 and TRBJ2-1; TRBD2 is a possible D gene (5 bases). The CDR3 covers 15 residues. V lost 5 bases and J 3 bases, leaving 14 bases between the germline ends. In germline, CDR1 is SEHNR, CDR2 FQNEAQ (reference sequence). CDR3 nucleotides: TGTGCCAGCAGCCTTACCGCCGGGGACTACAATGAGCAGTTCTTC. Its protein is CASSLTAGDYNEQFF.

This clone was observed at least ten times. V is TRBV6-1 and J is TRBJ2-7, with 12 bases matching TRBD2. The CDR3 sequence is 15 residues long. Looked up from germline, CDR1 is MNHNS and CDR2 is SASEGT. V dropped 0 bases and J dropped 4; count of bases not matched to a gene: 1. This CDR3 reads CASSEATSGGYEQYF. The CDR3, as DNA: TGTGCCAGCAGTGAAGCGACTAGCGGGGGTTACGAGCAGTACTTC.

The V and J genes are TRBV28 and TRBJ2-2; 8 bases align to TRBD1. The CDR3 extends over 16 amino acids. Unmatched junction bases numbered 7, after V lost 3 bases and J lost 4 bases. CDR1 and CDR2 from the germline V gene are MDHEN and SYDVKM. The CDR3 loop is CASSFTTGQGTGELFF. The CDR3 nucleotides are TGTGCCAGCAGTTTTACCACTGGACAGGGCACCGGGGAGCTGTTTTTT.

The CDR3 sequence: CASSRITGTSAPDTQYF. Written as DNA, the CDR3 is TGTGCCAGCAGCCGCATTACTGGGACTAGCGCCCCAGATACGCAGTATTTT. The chain links TRBV27 to TRBJ2-3; 10 bases map to TRBD2. The CDR3 has 17 residues. V shed 6 bases, J shed 4 bases, and the junction held 13 bases outside the gene matches. In germline, CDR1 is MNHEY, CDR2 SMNVEV (reference sequence).

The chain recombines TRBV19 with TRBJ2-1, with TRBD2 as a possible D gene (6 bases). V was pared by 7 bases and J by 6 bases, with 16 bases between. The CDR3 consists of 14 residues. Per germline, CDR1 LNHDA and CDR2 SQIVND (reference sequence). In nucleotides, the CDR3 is TGTGCCAGTACCCCCATTGGCGGGGTCAATGAGCAGTTCTTC. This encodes CASTPIGGVNEQFF. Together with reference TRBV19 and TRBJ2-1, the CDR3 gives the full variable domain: DGGITQSPKYLFRKEGQNVTLSCEQNLNHDAMYWYRQDPGQGLRLIYYSQIVNDFQKGDIAEGYSVSREKKESFPLTVTSAQKNPTAFYLCASTPIGGVNEQFFGPGTRLTVL.

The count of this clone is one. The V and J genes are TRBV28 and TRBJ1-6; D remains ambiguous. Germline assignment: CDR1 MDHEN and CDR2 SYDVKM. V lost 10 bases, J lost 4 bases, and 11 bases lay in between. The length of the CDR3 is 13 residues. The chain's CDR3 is CATSGLYNSPLHF. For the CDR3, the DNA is TGTGCCACGTCCGGACTTTATAATTCACCCCTCCACTTT.

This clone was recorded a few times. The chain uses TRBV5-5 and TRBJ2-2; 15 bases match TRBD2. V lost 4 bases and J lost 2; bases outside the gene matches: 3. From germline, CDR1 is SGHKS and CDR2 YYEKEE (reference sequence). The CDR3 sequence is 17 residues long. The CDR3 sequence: CASSRTSGGANTGELFF. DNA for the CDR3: TGTGCCAGCAGCCGGACTAGCGGGGGGGCTAACACCGGGGAGCTGTTTTTT.

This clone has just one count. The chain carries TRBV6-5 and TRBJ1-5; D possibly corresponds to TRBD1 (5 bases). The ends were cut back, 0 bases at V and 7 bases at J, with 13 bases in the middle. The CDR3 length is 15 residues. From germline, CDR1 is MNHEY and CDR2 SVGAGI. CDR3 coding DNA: TGTGCCAGCAGTTACTCTGTCCGGGGGAACCAGCCCCAGCATTTT. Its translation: CASSYSVRGNQPQHF.

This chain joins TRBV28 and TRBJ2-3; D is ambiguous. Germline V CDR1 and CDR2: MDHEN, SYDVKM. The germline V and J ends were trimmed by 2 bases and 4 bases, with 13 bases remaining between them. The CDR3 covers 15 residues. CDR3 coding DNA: TGTGCCAGCAGTTTAAGCGATTGGAGCGCAGATACGCAGTATTTT. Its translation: CASSLSDWSADTQYF.

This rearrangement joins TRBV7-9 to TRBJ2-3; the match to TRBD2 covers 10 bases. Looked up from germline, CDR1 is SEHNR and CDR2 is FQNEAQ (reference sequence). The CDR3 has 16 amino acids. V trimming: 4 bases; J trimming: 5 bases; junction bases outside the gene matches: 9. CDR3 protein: CASSSLSGGIRDTQYF. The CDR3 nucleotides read TGTGCCAGCAGCTCACTTAGCGGGGGGATTCGAGATACGCAGTATTTT.

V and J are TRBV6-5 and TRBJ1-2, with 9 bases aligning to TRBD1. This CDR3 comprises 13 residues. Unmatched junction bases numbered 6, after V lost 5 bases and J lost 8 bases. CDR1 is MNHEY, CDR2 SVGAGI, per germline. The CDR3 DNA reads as TGTGCCAGCAGTAGGGGACAGGGATTAGGCTACACCTTC. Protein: CASSRGQGLGYTF.

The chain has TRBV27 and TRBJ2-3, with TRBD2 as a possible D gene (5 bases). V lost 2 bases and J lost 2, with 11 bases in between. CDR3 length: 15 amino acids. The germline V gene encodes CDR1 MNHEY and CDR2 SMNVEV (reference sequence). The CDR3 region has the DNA TGTGCCAGCAGTTTAATCCCGGGGATCACAGATACGCAGTATTTT. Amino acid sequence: CASSLIPGITDTQYF.

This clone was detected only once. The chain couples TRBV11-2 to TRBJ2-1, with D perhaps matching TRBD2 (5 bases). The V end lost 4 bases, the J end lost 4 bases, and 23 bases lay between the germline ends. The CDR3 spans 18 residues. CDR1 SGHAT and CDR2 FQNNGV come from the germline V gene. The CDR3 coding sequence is TGTGCCAGCAGCTCGGAACCCTCGACTACCGACCTGTACAATGAGCAGTTCTTC. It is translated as CASSSEPSTTDLYNEQFF. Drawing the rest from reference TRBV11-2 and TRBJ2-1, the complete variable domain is EAGVAQSPRYKIIEKRQSVAFWCNPISGHATLYWYQQILGQGPKLLIQFQNNGVVDDSQLPKDRFSAERLKGVDSTLKIQPAKLEDSAVYLCASSSEPSTTDLYNEQFFGPGTRLTVL.

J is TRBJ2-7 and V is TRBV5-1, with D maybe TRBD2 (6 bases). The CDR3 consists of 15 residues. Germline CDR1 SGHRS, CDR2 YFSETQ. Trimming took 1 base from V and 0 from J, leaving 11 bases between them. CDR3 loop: CASSLIGGDSYEQYF. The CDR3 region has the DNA TGCGCCAGCAGCTTGATTGGCGGGGACTCCTACGAGCAGTACTTC.

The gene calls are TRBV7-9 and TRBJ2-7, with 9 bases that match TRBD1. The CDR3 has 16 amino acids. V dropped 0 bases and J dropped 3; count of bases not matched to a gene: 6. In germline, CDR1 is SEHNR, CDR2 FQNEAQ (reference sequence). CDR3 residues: CASSLAPGQGSYEQYF. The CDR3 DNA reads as TGTGCCAGCAGCTTAGCGCCGGGACAGGGTAGCTACGAGCAGTACTTC.

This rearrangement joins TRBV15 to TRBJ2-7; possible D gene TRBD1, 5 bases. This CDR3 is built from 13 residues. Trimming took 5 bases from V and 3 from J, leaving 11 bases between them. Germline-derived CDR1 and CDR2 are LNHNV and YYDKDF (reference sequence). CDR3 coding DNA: TGTGCCACCAGCTTGGGGCGAGACTACGAGCAGTACGTC. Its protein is CATSLGRDYEQYV.

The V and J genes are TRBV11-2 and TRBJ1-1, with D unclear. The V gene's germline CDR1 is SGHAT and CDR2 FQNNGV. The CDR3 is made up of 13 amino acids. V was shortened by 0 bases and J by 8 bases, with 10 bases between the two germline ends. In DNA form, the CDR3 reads TGTGCCAGCAGCTTAGATCGGGCGGGAGAAGCTTTCTTT. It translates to CASSLDRAGEAFF.

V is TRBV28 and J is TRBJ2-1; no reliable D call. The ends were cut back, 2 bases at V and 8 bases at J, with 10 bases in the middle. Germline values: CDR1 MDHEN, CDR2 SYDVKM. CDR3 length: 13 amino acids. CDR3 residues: CASSLPNTHEQFF. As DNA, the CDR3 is TGTGCCAGCAGTTTACCCAACACCCATGAGCAGTTCTTC.

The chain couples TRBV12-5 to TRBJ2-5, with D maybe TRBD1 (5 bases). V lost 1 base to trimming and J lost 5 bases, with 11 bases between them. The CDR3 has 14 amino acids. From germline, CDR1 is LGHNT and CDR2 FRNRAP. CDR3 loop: CASGLGADTETQYF. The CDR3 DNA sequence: TGTGCTAGTGGTTTGGGCGCGGACACGGAGACCCAGTACTTC.

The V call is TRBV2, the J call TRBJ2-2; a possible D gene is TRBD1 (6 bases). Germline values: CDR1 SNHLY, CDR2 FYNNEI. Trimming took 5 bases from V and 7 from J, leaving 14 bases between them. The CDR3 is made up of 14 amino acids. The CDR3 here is CASSYYRVGGELFF. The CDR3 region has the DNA TGTGCCAGCAGTTACTACAGGGTTGGCGGGGAGCTGTTTTTT.

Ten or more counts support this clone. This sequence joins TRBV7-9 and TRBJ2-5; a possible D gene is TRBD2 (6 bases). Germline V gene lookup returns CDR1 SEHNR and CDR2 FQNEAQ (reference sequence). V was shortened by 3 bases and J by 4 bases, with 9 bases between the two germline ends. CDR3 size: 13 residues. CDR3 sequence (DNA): TGTGCCAGCAGCTTTGCGGGATCAGAGACCCAGTACTTC. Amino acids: CASSFAGSETQYF.

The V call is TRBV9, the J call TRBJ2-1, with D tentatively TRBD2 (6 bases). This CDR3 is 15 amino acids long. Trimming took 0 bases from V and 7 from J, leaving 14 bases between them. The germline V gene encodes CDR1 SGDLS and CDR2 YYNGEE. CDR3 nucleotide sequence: TGTGCCAGCAGCGTAGCTGGGGGGACGGGGAATGAGCAGTTCTTC. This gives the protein CASSVAGGTGNEQFF.

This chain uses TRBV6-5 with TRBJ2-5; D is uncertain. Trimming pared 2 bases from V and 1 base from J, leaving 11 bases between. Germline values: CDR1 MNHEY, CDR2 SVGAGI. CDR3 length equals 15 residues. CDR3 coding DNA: TGTGCCAGCAGTTACGGCCTAGAAGGCCAAGAGACCCAGTACTTC. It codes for CASSYGLEGQETQYF.

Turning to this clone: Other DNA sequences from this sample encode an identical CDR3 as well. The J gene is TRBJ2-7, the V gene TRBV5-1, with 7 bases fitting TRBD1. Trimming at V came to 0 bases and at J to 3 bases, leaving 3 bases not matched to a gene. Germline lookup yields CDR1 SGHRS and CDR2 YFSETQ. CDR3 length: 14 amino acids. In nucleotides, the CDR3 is TGCGCCAGCAGCTTGGGACAGGGCATCTACGAGCAGTACTTC. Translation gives CASSLGQGIYEQYF. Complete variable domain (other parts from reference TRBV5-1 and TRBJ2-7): KAGVTQTPRYLIKTRGQQVTLSCSPISGHRSVSWYQQTPGQGLQFLFEYFSETQRNKGNFPGRFSGRQFSNSRSEMNVSTLELGDSALYLCASSLGQGIYEQYFGPGTRLTVT.

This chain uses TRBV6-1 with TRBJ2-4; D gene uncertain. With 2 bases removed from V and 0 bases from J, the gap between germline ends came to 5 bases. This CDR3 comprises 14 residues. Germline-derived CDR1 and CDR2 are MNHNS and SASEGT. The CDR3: CASSEPGAKNIQYF. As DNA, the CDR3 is TGTGCCAGCAGTGAACCAGGAGCCAAAAACATTCAGTACTTC.

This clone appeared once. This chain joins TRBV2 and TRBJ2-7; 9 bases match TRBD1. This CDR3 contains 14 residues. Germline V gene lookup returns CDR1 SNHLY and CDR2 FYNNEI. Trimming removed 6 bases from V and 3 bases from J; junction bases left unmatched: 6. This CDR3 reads CASRGQGRNYEQYF. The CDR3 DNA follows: TGTGCCAGCAGGGGACAGGGAAGGAACTACGAGCAGTACTTC.